This TCR beta chain appears in the sequencing data of a study of CD8+ T cells in alopecia areata. Study as a whole: At a dose of 5 to 10 mg twice daily, oral tofacitinib was given to treated patients.

Sequencing relied on a cDNA template that was reverse transcribed from extracted RNA. TCRdb keeps only in-frame clones here, not all; method: immunoSEQ multiplex PCR. The table records 150,000 to 200,000 clones, just under 65% of them present only once. Germline V CDR1 and CDR2: GTSNPN, SVGIG (reference sequence). Trimming removed 2 bases from V and 2 bases from J; junction bases left unmatched: 1. This CDR3 is 14 amino acids long. For this clone: The antigen remains unidentified.

Study conclusions and caveats: Many of the expanded lesional clones endured in scalp and blood while on tofacitinib. Mice gave a clearer picture of TCR sharing than patients did, possibly for HLA-related reasons.

Treatment defined: oral pan-JAK inhibitor, 5-10 mg twice daily. The rearrangement uses TRBV30 and TRBJ1-5; 9 bases map to TRBD1. The receptor's source is a human donor with alopecia areata. Specimen: CD4+ T cells sorted from blood, collected between weeks 47 and 50, from a patient treated with tofacitinib. This CDR3 is CAWSTGGGNQPQHF. The DNA of the CDR3 is TGTGCCTGGAGTACAGGGGGCGGCAATCAGCCCCAGCATTTT.